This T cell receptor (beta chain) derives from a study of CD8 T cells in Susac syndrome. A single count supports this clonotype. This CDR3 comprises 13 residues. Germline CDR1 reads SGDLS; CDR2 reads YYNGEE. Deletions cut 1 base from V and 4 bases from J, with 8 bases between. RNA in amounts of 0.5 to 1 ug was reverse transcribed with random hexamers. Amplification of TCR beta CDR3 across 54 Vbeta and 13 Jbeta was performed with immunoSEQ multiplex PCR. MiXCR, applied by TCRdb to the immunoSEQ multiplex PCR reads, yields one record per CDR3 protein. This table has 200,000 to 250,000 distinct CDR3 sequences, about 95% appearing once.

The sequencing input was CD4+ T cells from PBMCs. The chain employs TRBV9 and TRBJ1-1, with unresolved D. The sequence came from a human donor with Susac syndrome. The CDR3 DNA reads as TGTGCCAGCAGCGTAAGTCCGGTCACTGAAGCTTTCTTT. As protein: CASSVSPVTEAFF.